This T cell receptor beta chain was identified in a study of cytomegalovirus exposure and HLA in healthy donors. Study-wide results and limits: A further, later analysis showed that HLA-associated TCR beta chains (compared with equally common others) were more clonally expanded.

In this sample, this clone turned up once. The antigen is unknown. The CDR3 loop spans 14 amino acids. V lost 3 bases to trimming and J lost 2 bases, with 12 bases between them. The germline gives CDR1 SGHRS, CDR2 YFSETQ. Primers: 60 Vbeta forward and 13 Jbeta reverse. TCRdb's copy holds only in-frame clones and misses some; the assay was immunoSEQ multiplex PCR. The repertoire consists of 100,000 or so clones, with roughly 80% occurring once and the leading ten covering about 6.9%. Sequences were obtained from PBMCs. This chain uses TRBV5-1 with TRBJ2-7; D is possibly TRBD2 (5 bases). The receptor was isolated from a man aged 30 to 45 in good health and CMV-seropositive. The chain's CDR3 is CASSSPGNPYEQYF. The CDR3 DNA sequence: TGCGCCAGCAGCTCGCCCGGGAATCCCTACGAGCAGTACTTC.